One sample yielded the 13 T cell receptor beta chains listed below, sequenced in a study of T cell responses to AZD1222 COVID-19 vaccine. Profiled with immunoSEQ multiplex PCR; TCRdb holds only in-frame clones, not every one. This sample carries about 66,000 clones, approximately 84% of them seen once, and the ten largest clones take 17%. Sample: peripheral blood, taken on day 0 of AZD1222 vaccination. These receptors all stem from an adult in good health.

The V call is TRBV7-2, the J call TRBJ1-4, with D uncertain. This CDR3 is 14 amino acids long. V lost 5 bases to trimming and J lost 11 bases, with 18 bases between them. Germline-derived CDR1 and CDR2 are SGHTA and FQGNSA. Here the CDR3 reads CASSLDAGPVKLFF. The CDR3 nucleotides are TGTGCCAGCAGCCTAGACGCGGGCCCCGTCAAACTGTTTTTT. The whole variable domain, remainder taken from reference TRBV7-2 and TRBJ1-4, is GAGVSQSPSNKVTEKGKDVELRCDPISGHTALYWYRQSLGQGLEFLIYFQGNSAPDKSGLPSDRFSAERTGGSVSTLTIQRTQQEDSAVYLCASSLDAGPVKLFFGSGTQLSVL.

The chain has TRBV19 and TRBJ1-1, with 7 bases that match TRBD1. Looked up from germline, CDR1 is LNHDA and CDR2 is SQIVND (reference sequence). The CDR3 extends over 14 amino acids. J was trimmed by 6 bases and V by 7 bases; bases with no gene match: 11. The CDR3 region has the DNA TGTGCCAGTACCAACAGGGGAGAAATAGCTGAAGCTTTCTTT. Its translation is CASTNRGEIAEAFF.

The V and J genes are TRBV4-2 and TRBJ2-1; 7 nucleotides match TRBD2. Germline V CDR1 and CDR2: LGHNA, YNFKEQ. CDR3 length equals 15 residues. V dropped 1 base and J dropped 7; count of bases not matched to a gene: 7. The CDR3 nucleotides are TGTGCCAGCAGCCAAGGCGGGACTACCGAAAATGAGCAGTTCTTC. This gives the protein CASSQGGTTENEQFF.

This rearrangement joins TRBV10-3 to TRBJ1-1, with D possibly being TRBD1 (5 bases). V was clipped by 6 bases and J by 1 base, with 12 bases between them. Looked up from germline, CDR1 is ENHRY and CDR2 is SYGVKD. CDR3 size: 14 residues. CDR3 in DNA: TGTGCCATCAGGGGCCACGGGGCGAACACTGAAGCTTTCTTT. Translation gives CAIRGHGANTEAFF.

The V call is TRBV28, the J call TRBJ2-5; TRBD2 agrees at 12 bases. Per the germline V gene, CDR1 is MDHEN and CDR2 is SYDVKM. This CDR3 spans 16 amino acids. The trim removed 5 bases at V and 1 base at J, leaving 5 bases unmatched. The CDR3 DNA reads TGTGCCAGCAGTCCCCCTAGCGGGAGGGCCCAAGAGACCCAGTACTTC. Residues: CASSPPSGRAQETQYF.

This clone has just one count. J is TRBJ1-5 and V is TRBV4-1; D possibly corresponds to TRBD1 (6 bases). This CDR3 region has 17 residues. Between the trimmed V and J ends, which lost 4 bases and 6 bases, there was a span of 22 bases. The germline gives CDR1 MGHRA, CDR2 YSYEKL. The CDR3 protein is CASSLSYTGTMRQPQHF. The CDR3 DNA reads TGCGCCAGCAGCCTTTCTTACACCGGGACAATGCGTCAGCCCCAGCATTTT.

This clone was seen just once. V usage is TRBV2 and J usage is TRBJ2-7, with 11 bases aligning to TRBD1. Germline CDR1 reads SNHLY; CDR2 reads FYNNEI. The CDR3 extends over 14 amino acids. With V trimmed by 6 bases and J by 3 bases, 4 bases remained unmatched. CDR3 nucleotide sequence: TGTGCCAGCAGAGGAGGGACAGGGGGCTACGAGCAGTACTTC. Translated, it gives CASRGGTGGYEQYF.

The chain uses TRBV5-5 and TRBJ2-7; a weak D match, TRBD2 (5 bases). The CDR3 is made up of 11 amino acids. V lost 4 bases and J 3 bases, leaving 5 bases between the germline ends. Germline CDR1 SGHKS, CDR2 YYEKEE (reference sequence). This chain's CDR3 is CASSRGYEQYF. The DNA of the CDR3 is TGTGCCAGCAGCCGGGGCTACGAGCAGTACTTC.

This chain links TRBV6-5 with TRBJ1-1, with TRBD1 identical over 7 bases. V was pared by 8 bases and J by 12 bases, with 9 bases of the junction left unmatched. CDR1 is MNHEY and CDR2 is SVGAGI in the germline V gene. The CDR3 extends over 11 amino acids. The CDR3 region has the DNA TGTGCCAGCCGGGACAGTGGAGGGTCTTTCTTT. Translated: CASRDSGGSFF.

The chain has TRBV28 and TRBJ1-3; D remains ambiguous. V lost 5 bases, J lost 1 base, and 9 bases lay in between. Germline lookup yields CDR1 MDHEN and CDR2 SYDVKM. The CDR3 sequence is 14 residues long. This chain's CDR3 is CASSRGGSGNTIYF. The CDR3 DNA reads TGTGCCAGCAGTCGAGGAGGGTCTGGAAACACCATATATTTT.

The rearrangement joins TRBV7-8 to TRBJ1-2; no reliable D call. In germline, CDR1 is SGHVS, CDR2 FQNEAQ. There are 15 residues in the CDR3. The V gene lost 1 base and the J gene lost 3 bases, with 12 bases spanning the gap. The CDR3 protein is CASSLEKGSYYGYTF. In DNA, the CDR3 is TGTGCCAGCAGCTTAGAGAAAGGGTCCTACTATGGCTACACCTTC.

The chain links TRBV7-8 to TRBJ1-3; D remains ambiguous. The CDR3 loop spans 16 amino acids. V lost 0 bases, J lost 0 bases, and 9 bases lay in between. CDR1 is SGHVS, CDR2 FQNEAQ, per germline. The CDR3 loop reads CASSLAAAFSGNTIYF. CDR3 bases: TGTGCCAGCAGCTTAGCGGCGGCCTTCTCTGGAAACACCATATATTTT. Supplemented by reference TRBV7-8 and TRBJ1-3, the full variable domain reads GAGVSQSPRYKVAKRGQDVALRCDPISGHVSLFWYQQALGQGPEFLTYFQNEAQLDKSGLPSDRFFAERPEGSVSTLKIQRTQQEDSAVYLCASSLAAAFSGNTIYFGEGSWLTVV.

The CDR3 sequence is CASSQDEGSEDTQYF. CDR3 in DNA: TGTGCCAGCAGCCAAGATGAGGGTAGCGAAGATACGCAGTATTTT. The rearrangement uses TRBV4-2 and TRBJ2-3; weak D call: TRBD2 (5 bases). The CDR3 has 15 residues. V gave up 0 bases and J gave up 5 bases, with 12 bases separating them. Germline values: CDR1 LGHNA, CDR2 YNFKEQ.